This T cell receptor beta chain was recorded in a study of blood T cell repertoires in COVID-19 (dated by TCRdb to about 2020). At the level of the whole study: The collaborator samples originated in the United States, Italy and Spain and spanned the acute and convalescent phases of COVID-19. Where available, HLA class I and class II types were taken from metadata supplied by the sample provider and were not determined by assay-based typing. The repertoires were released in a freely available public database intended as a resource for research on the immune response to SARS-CoV-2. The material from the prospective study consisted of cDNA or gDNA derived from T cells, B-cell-depleted T cells, or PBMCs. A de-identified subject ID, COVID-19 status, age in years and sex were almost always included in the sample metadata. Subjects who had been exposed to COVID-19, were actively infected with it, or had recovered from it provided the deeply sampled blood TCRbeta repertoires that made up the dataset. The samples were drawn from two sources: the first 160 participants of the ongoing ImmuneRACE study, and about 1,300 subjects contributed by 6 global collaborators.

Paper-wide results and their limitations: How much clinical and demographic metadata was included differed by source and by participant, and the metadata was provided uncurated.

Whole blood was collected in K2EDTA tubes by collaborating institutions according to the institutions' own protocols. Collaborator samples were shipped for TCRbeta analysis as frozen whole blood, isolated PBMCs, or DNA extracted from either sample type. Including the terminal cysteine and phenylalanine, the CDR3 comprises 13 residues. The entry retains the CDR3 DNA only, 39 bases that are in frame from base 1. The germline V gene supplies CDR1 MDHEN and CDR2 SYDVKM. For this chain, trimming is 6 bases at the V end and 8 bases at the J end, and the number of junction bases without a gene match is 6. TCRbeta CDR3 regions were amplified from genomic DNA using the immunoSEQ Assay, a bias-controlled multiplex PCR. In the source study's methods: Within the assay, amplification of reference gene primers was used to estimate how many nucleated cells each sample contained. To quantify the absolute abundance of each unique TCRbeta CDR3 rearrangement, sequence reads were collapsed and filtered. For each sample, productive Simpson clonality was calculated as the square root of Simpson's diversity index over productive rearrangements. In its TCRdb copy, this immuneACCESS table keeps in-frame sequences only and misses some clones. Where compared with another copy, unresolved V genes explain less than half of these, and the others have no known cause. V, J and clone size were drawn from that table, and D and trimming were deduced from the DNA. This sample holds around 100,000 clones; 75% to 90% were observed only once. Jointly, the top ten make up approximately 29% of the sample.

In the case of this clone: Its antigen remains unidentified. The input lacks base qualities; no much larger clone sits a single base away.

The sequence derives from a woman aged 80 or over with acute or convalescent COVID-19. The specimen sequenced was peripheral blood. The rearrangement combines TRBV28 with TRBJ2-1; 8 junctional bases match TRBD1. CDR3 reads: CASRRTGSDEQFF. In nucleotide form, the sequence is TGTGCCAGCAGAAGGACAGGGTCCGATGAGCAGTTCTTC.